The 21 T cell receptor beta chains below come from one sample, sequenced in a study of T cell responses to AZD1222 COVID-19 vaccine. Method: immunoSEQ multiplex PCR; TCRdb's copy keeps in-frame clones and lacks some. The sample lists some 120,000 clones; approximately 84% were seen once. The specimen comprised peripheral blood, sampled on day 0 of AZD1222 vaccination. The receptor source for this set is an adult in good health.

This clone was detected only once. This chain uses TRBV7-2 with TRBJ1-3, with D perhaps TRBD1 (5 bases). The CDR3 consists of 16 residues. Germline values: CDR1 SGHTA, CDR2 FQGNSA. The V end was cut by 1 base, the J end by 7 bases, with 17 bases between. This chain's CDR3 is CASSLGVQGLSNTIYF. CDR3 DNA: TGTGCCAGCAGCTTAGGTGTCCAGGGCCTGTCGAACACCATATATTTT.

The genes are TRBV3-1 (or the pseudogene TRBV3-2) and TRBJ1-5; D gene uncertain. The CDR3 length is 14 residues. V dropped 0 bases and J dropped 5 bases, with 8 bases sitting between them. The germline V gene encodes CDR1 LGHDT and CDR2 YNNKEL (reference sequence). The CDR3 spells CASSQDWIDQPQHF. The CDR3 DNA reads TGTGCCAGCAGCCAAGACTGGATCGATCAGCCCCAGCATTTT.

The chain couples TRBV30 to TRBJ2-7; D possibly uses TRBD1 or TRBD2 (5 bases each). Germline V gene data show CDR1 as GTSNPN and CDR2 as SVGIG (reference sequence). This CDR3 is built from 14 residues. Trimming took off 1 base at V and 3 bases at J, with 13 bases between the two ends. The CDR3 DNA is TGTGCCTGGAGTGCGCGAGGGGCCCGCTACGAGCAGTACTTC. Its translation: CAWSARGARYEQYF. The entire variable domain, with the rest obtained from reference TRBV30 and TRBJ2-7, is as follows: SQTIHQWPATLVQPVGSPLSLECTVEGTSNPNLYWYRQAAGRGLQLLFYSVGIGQISSEVPQNLSASRPQDRQFILSSKKLLLSDSGFYLCAWSARGARYEQYFGPGTRLTVT.

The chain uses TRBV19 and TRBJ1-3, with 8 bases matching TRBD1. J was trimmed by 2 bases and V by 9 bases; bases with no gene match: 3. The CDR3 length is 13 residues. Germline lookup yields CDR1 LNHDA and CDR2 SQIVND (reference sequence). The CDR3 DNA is TGTGCCAGCCTGGACAGGGCTGGAAACACCATATATTTT. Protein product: CASLDRAGNTIYF.

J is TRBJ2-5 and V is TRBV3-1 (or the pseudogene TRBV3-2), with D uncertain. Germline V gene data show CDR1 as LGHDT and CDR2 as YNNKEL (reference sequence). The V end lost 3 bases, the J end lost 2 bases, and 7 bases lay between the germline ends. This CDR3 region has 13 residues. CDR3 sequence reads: CASSQGYQETQYF. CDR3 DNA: TGTGCCAGCAGCCAGGGATATCAAGAGACCCAGTACTTC.

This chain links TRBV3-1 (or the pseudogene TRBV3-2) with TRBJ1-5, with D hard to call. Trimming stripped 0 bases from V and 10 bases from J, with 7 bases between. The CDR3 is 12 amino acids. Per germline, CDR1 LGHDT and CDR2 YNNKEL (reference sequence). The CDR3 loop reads CASSQDRGPQHF. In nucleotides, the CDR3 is TGTGCCAGCAGCCAAGATCGGGGACCCCAGCATTTT.

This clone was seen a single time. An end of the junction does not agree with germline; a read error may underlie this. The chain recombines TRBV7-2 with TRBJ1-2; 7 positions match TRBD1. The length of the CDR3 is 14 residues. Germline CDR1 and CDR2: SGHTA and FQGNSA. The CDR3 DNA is TGTGCCAGCAGCTTAGAGGGGCGACAGGGTATGGGCGCCTTC. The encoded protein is CASSLEGRQGMGAF. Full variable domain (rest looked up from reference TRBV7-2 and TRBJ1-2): GAGVSQSPSNKVTEKGKDVELRCDPISGHTALYWYRQSLGQGLEFLIYFQGNSAPDKSGLPSDRFSAERTGGSVSTLTIQRTQQEDSAVYLCASSLEGRQGMGAFGSGTRLTVV.

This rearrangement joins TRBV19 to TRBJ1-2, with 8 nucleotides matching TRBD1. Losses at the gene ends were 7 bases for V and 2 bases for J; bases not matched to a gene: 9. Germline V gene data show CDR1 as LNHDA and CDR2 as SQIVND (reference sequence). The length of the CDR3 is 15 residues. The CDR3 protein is CASTTGTGFNYGYTF. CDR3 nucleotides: TGTGCCAGTACCACTGGGACAGGCTTCAACTATGGCTACACCTTC.

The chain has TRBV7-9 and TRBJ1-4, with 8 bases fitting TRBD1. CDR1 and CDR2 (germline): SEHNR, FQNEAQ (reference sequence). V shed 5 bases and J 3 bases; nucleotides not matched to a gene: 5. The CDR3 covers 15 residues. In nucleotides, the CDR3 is TGTGCCAGCAGCCCCGACAGGGGTGCTAATGAAAAACTGTTTTTT. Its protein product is CASSPDRGANEKLFF.

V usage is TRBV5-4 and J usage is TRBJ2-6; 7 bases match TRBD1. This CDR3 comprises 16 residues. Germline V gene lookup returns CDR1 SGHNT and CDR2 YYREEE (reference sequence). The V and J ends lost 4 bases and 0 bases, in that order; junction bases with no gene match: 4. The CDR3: CASSRDRFSGANVLTF. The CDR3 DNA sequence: TGTGCCAGCAGCCGGGACAGATTCTCTGGGGCCAACGTCCTGACTTTC.

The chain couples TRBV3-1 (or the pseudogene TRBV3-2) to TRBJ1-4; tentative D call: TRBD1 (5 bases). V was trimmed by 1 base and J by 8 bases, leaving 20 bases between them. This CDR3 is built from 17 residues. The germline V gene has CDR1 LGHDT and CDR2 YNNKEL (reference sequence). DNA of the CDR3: TGTGCCAGCAGCCAAGTGGGGCAGACGGAGGGAAGGGAAAAACTGTTTTTT. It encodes CASSQVGQTEGREKLFF.

The CDR3 nucleotides read TGTGCCAGCAGCGTAGTGGCCGGGCCCTATGGCTACACCTTC. This encodes CASSVVAGPYGYTF. The V and J genes are TRBV9 and TRBJ1-2; D not certain. V lost 0 bases and J lost 4, with 10 bases in between. Germline V gene sequence: CDR1 SGDLS, CDR2 YYNGEE. CDR3 length: 14 amino acids.

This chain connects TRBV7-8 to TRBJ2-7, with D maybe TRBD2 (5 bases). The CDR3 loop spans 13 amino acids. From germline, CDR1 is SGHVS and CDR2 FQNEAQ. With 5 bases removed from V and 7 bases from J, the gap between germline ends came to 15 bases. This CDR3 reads CASSRGLALEQYF. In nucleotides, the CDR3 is TGTGCCAGCAGCCGGGGTCTAGCCCTGGAGCAGTACTTC.

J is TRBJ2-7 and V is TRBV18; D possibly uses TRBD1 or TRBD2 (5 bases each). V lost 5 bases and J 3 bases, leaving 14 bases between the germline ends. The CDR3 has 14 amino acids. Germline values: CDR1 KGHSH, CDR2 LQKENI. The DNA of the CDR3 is TGTGCCAGCTCAGGCCGGGACGGGGTCTACGAGCAGTACTTC. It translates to CASSGRDGVYEQYF.

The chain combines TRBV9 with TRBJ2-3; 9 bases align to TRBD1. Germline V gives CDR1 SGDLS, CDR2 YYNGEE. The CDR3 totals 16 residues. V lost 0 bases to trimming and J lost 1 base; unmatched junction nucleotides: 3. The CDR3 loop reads CASSVGQGVGTDTQYF. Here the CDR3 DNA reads TGTGCCAGCAGCGTAGGACAGGGGGTCGGCACAGATACGCAGTATTTT.

The CDR3 spells CASSLGATPLGEQYF. CDR3 sequence (DNA): TGTGCCAGCAGCTTAGGGGCAACCCCCTTGGGTGAGCAGTACTTC. This chain links TRBV7-9 with TRBJ2-7; D not resolved. CDR1 and CDR2 (germline): SEHNR, FQNEAQ (reference sequence). Trimming left V 1 base short and J 7 bases short, with 17 bases between. CDR3 length: 15 residues. Full variable domain (rest looked up from reference TRBV7-9 and TRBJ2-7): DTGVSQNPRHKITKRGQNVTFRCDPISEHNRLYWYRQTLGQGPEFLTYFQNEAQLEKSRLLSDRFSAERPKGSFSTLEIQRTEQGDSAMYLCASSLGATPLGEQYFGPGTRLTVT.

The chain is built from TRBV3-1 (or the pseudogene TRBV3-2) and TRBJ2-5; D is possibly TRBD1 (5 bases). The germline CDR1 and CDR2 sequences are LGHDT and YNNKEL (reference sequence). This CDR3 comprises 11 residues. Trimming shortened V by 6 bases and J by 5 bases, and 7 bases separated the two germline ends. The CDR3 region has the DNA TGTGCCAGCAGGGGGCCGGAGACCCAGTACTTC. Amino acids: CASRGPETQYF.

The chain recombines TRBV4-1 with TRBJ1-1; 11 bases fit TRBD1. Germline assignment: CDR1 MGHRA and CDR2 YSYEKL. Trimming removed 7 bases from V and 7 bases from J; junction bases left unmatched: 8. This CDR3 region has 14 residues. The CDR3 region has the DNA TGCGCCAGCACCGGACAGGGGGCGAGTGATGAAGCTTTCTTT. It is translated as CASTGQGASDEAFF.

In nucleotides, the CDR3 is TGTGCCAGCACCCTGAACTTTCGTGAAAAACTGTTTTTT. Translation: CASTLNFREKLFF. This chain joins TRBV28 and TRBJ1-4; D ambiguous. Trimming removed 7 bases at V and 7 bases at J, with 13 bases between. This CDR3 contains 13 residues. CDR1 is MDHEN, CDR2 SYDVKM, per germline.

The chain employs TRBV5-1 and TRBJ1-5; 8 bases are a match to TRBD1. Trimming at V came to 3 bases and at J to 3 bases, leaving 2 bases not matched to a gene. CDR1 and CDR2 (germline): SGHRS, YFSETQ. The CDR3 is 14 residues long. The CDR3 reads CASSSGQVNQPQHF. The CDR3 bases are TGCGCCAGCAGCTCGGGACAGGTCAATCAGCCCCAGCATTTT.

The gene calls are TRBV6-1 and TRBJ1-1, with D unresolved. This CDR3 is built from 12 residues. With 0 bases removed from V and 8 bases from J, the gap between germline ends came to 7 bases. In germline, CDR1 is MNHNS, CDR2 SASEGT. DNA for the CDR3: TGTGCCAGCAGTGAAGCGCGGGTGGAAGCTTTCTTT. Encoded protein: CASSEARVEAFF.